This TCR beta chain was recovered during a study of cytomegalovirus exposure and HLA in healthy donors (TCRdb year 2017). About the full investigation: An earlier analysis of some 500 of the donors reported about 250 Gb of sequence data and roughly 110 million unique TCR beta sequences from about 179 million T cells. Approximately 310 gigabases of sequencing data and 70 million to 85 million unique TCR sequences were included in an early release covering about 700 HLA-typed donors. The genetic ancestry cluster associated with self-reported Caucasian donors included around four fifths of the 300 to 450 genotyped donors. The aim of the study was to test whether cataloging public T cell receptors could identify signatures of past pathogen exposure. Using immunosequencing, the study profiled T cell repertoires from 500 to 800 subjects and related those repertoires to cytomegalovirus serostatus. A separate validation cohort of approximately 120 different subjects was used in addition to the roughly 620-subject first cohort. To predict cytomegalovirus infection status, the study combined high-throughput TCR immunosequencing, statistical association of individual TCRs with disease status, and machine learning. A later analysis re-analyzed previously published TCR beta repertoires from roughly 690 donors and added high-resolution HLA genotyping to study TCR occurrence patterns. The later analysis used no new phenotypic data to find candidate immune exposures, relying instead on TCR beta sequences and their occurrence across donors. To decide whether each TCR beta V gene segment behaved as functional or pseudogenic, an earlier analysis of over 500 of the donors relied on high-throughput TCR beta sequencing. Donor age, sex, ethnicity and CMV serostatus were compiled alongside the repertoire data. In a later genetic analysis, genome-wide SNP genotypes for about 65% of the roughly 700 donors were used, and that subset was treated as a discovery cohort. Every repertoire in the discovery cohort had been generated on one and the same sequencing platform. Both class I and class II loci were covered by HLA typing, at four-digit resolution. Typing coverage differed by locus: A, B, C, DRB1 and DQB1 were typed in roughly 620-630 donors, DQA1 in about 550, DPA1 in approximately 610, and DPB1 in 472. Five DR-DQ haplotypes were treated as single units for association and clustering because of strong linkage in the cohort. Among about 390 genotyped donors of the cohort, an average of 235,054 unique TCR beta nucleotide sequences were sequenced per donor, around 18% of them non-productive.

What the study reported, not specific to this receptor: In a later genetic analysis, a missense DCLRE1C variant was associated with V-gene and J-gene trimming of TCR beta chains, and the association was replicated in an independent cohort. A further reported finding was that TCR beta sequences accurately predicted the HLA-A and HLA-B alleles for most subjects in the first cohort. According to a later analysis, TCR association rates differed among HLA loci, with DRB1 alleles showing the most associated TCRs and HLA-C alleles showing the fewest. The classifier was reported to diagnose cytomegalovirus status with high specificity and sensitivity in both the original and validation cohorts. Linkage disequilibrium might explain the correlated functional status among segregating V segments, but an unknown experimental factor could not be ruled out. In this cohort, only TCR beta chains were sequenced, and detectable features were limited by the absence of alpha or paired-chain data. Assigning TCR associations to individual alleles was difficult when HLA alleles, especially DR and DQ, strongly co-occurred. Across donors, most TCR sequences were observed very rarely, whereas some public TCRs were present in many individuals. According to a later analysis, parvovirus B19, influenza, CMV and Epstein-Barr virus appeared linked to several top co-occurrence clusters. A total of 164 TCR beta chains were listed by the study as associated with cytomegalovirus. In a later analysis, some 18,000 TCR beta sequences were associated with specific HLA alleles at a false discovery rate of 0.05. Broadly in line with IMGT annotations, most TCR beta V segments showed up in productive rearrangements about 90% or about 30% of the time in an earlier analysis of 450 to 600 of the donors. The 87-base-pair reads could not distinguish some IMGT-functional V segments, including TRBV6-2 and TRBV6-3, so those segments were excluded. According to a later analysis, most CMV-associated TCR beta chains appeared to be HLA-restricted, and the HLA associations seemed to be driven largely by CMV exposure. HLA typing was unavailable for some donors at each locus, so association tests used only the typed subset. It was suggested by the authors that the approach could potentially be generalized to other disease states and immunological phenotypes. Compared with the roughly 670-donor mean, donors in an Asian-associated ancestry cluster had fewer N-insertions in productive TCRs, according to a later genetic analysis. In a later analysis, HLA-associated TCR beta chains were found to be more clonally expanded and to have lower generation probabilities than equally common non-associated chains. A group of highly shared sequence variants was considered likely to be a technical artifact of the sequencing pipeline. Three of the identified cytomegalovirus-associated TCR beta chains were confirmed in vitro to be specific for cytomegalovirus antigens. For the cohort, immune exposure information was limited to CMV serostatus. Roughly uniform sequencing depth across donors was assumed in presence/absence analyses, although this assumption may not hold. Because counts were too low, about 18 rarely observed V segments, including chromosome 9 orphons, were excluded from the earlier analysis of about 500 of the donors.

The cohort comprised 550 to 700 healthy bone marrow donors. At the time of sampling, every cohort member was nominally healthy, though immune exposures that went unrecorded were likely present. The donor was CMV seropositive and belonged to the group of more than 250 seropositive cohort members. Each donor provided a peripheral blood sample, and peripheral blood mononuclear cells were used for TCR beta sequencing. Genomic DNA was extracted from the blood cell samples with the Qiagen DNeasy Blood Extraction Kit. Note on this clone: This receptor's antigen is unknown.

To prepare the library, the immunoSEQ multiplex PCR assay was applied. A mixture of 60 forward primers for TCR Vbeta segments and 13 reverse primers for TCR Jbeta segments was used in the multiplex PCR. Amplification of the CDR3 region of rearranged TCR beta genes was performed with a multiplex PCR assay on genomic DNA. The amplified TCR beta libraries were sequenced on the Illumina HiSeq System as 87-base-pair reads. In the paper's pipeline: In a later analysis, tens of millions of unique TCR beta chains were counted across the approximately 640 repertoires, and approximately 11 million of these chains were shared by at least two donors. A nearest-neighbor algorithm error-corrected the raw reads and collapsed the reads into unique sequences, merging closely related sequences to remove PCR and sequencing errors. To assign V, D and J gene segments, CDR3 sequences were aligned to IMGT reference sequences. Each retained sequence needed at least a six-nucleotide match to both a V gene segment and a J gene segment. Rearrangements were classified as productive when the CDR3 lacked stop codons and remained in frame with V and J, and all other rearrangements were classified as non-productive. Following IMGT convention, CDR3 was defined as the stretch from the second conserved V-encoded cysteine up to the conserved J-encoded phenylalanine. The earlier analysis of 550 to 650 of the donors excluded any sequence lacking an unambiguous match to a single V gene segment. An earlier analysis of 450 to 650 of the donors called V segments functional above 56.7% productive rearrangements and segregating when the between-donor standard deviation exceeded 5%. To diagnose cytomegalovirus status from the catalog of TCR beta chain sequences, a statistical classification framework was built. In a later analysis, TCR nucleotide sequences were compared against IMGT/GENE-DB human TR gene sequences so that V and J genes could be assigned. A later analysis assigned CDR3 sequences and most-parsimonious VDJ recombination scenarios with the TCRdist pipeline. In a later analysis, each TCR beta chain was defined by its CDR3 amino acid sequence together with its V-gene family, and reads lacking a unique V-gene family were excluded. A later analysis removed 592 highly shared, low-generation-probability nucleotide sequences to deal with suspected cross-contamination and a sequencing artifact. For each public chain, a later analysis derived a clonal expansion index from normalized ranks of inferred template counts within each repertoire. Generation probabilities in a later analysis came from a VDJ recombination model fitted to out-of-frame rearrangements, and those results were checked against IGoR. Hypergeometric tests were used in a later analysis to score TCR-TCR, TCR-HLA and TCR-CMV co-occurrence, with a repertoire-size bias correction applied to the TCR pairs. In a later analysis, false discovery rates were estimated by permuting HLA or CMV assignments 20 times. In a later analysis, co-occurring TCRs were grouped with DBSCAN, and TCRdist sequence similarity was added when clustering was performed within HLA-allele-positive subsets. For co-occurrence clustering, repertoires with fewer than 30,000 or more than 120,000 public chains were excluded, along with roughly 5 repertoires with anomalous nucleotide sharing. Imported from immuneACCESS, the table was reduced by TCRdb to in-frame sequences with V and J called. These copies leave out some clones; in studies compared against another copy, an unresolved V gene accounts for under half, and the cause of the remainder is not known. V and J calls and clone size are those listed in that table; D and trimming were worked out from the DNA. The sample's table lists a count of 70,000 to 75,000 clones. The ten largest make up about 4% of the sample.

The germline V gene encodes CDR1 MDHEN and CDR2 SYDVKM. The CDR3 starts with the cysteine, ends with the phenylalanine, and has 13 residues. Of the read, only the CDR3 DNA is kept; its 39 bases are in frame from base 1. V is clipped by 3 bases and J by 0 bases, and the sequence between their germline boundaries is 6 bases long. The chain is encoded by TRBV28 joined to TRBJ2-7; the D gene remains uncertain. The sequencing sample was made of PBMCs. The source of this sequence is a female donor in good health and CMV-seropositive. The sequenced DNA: TGTGCCAGCAGTTTCTCAGGCTCCTACGAGCAGTACTTC. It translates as CASSFSGSYEQYF.